The following is a T cell receptor (beta chain) sequence with its context. Which antigen it targets is not known. No much larger clone is present one base from it, and per-base qualities are unavailable. The sample originates from a study of T cell responses to AZD1222 COVID-19 vaccine (dated by TCRdb to the early 2020s). A note on the overall study: A total of about 250 trial participants underwent TCR sequencing, of whom roughly 210 had received two doses of AZD1222 and about 25 had received two doses of the MenACWY control vaccine. Trial participants were enrolled by age into subgroups of 18-55, 56-69 and 70-plus years, and approximately 150, 30 and 60 TCR-sequenced participants, respectively, were included in these subgroups.

What this sample's time point label stands for: about 28 days (+/-7) after the second vaccine dose. AZD1222 recipients with second doses at about 4 weeks or about 12 weeks were pooled, because spike-specific TCR depth and breadth did not differ between schedules. Samples from vaccinated people were obtained from the UK trials COV001 and COV002, which included a single-blind randomized controlled phase 2/3 trial of AZD1222 (ChAdOx1 nCoV-19) in healthy adults. Trial participant PBMC samples were collected at day 0 and day 28 after the second dose for TCRbeta chain sequencing. General findings and caveats noted by the study authors: After two AZD1222 doses, both the breadth and the depth of spike-specific TCRs were significantly higher than at day 0 and than in MenACWY recipients. Conclusions about previously exposed vaccinees were limited because only a handful of AZD1222 recipients were SARS-CoV-2 seropositive at baseline. Reportedly, almost half of the unique spike-specific TCRs recognized epitopes lying outside the regions that are mutated in the B.1.351 and B.1.1.7 variants. Most participants were white British and females outnumbered males, and the authors suggested that clonal diversity may have been underestimated. In the small 56-69-year group, the increase in depth fell short of significance, most likely because of low power. Vaccine-associated CD4 TCRs spanned the whole spike protein, with dominant responses in regions 160-218 and 743-854. Because no day 14 peak-response samples were available, repertoires were characterized only after the peak T cell response.

CDR1 is given as SGHDT and CDR2 as YYEEEE, both from the germline V gene. Between the V and J ends, shortened by 6 bases and 9 bases respectively, the junction contains 24 bases. Spanning cysteine to phenylalanine, the CDR3 consists of 15 amino acids. The retained sequence is limited to the CDR3, 45 bases, with the frame set at the first base. The CDR3 regions of human TCRbeta chains were subjected to immunosequencing. Per the original workflow: Repertoire TCRs were checked for matches against a reference library of SARS-CoV-2-specific TCRs that had been generated using the MIRA antigen-specificity platform. Breadth meant the fraction of unique TCRs that were SARS-CoV-2-associated, whereas depth meant the fraction of total T cells that were SARS-CoV-2-associated. Using the MIRA data, each spike-specific TCR was mapped to the spike region that the TCR reacts to and placed in a CD4 or CD8 class. Log10-transformed breadth and depth values were compared by one-way ANOVA with Sidak's multiple comparisons tests. The table comes from immuneACCESS by way of TCRdb, which keeps in-frame sequences with V and J called. Part of the clones is missing from these tables; in studies checked, under half for an unresolved V gene and the rest for unknown reasons. Clonal size and the V and J genes are those of that table, whereas D and trimming came from the DNA. Here the sample has some 93,000 clones; more than 75% occur a single time. Of the sample, 12% falls within the top ten clones.

The receptor was isolated from an adult who received the AZD1222 COVID-19 vaccine. The input for sequencing was peripheral blood, taken 28 days after the second AZD1222 dose. The chain is made from TRBV5-6 and TRBJ1-2, and perhaps TRBD1 as D gene, on 5 matching bases. The CDR3 amino acid sequence is: CASTYQTAGHNSYTF. The nucleotide sequence reads as follows: TGTGCCAGCACGTACCAAACCGCAGGGCATAATAGCTACACCTTC.